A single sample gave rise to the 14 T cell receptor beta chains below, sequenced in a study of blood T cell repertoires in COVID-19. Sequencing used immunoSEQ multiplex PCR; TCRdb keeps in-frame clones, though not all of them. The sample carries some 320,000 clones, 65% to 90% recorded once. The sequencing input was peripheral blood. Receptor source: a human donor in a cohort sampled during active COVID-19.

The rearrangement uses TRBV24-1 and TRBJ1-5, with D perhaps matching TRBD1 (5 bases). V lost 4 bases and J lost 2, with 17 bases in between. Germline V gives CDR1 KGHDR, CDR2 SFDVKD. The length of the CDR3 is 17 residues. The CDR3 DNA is TGTGCCACCAGTGACAATGAGGGAGGGGTTGGCAATCAGCCCCAGCATTTT. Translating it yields CATSDNEGGVGNQPQHF.

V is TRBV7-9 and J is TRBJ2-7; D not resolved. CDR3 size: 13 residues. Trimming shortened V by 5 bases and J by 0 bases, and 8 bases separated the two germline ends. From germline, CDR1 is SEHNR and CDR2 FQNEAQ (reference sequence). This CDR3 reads CASSHSFSYEQYF. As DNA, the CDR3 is TGTGCCAGCAGCCACTCGTTCTCCTACGAGCAGTACTTC.

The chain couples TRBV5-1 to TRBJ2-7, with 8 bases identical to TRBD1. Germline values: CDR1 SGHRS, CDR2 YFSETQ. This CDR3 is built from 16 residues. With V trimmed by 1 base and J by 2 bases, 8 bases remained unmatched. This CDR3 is CASSLTSGQATYEQYF. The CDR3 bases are TGCGCCAGCAGCTTGACTTCGGGACAGGCGACCTACGAGCAGTACTTC.

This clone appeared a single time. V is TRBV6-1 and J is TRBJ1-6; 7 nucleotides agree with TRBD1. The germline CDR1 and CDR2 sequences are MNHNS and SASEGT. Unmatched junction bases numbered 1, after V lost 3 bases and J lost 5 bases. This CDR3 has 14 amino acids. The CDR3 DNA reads TGTGCCAGCAGTGAGACAGGGAATAATTCACCCCTCCACTTT. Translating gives CASSETGNNSPLHF.

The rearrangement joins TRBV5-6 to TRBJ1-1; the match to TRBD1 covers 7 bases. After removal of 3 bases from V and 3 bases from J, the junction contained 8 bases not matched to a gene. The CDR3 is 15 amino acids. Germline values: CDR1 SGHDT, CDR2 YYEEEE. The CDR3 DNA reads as TGTGCCAGCAGCTCTCAGGACAGGTTGGACACTGAAGCTTTCTTT. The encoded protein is CASSSQDRLDTEAFF.

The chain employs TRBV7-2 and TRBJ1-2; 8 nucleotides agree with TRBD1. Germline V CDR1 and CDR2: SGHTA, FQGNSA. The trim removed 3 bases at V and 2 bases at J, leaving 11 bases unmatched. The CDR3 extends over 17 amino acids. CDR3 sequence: CASSFGTGRKMNYGYTF. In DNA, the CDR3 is TGTGCCAGCAGCTTTGGGACAGGTCGAAAAATGAACTATGGCTACACCTTC. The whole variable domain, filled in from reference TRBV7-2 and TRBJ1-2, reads GAGVSQSPSNKVTEKGKDVELRCDPISGHTALYWYRQSLGQGLEFLIYFQGNSAPDKSGLPSDRFSAERTGGSVSTLTIQRTQQEDSAVYLCASSFGTGRKMNYGYTFGSGTRLTVV.

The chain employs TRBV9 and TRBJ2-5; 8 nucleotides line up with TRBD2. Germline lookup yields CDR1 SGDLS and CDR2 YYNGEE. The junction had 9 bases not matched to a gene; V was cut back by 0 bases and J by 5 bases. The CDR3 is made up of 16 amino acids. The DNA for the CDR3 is TGTGCCAGCAGCGTAGACCGGGGGGGCCTTGCCGAGACCCAGTACTTC. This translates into CASSVDRGGLAETQYF.

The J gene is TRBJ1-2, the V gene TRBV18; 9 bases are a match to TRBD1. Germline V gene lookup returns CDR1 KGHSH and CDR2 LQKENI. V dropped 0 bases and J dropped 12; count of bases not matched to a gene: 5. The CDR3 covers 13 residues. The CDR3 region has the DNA TGTGCCAGCTCACCACCGTCCCGGGACAGGGACACCTTC. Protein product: CASSPPSRDRDTF.

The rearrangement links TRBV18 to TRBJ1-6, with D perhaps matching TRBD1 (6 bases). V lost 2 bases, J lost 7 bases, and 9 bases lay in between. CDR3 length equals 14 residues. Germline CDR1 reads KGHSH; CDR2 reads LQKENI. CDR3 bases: TGTGCCAGCTCACCAGTAACAGGGAATTCACCCCTCCACTTT. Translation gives CASSPVTGNSPLHF.

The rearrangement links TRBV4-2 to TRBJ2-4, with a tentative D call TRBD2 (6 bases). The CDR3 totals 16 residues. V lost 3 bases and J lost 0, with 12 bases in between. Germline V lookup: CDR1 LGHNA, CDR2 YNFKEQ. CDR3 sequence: CASSQGGDLAKNIQYF. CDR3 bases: TGTGCCAGCAGCCAGGGCGGGGACTTAGCCAAAAACATTCAGTACTTC.

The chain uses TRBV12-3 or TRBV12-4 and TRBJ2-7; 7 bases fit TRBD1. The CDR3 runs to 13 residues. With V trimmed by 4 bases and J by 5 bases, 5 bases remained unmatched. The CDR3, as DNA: TGTGCCAGCAGTTATGGACAGGATAACGAGCAGTACTTC. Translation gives CASSYGQDNEQYF.

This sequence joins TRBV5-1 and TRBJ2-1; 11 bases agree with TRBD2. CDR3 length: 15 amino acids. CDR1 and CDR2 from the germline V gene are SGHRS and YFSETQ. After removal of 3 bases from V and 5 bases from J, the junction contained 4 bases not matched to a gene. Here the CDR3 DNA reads TGCGCCAGCAGCTCGACACTAGCGGGGGACAATGAGCAGTTCTTC. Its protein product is CASSSTLAGDNEQFF.

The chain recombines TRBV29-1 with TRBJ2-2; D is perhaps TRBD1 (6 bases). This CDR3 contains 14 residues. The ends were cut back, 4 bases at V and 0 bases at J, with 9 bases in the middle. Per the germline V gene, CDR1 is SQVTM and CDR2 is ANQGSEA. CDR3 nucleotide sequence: TGCAGCGTTGTTAGGGGGACGAACACCGGGGAGCTGTTTTTT. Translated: CSVVRGTNTGELFF.

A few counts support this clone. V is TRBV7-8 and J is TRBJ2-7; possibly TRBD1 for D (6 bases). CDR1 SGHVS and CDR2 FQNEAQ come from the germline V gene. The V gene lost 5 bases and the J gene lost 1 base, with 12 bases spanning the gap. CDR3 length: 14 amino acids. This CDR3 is CASSETGSSYEQYF. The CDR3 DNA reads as TGTGCCAGCAGCGAAACAGGGTCATCCTACGAGCAGTACTTC.